This T cell receptor beta chain emerged from a study of early stage breast cancer tumors. This CDR3 has 17 amino acids. Germline values: CDR1 SGHNT, CDR2 YYREEE (reference sequence). V was clipped by 0 bases and J by 10 bases, with 20 bases between them. Produced via immunoSEQ multiplex PCR; TCRdb's table is partial and in-frame only. The sample lists roughly 57,000 clones; around nine tenths were seen once. The source of this sequence is a person aged 70 to 85 with breast cancer. The source material was blood. J is TRBJ1-6 and V is TRBV5-4; unclear D gene. The CDR3 loop reads CASSLAGGGIVTSPLHF. The CDR3 coding sequence is TGTGCCAGCAGCTTGGCGGGTGGAGGGATAGTTACGTCACCCCTCCACTTT.